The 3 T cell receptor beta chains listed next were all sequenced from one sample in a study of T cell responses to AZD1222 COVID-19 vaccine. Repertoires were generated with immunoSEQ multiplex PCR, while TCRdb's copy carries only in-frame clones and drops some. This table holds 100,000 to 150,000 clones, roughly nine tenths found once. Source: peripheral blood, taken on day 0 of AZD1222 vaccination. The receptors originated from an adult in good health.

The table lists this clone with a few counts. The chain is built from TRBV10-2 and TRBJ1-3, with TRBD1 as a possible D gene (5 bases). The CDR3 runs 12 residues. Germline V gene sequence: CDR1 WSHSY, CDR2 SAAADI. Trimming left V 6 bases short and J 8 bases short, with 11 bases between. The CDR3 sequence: CASSPGGDTIYF. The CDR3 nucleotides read TGCGCCAGCAGCCCCGGGGGGGACACCATATATTTT.

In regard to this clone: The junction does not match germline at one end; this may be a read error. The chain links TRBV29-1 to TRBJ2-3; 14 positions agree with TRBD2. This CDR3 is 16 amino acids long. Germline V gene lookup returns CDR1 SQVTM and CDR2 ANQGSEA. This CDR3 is CSVEGTSGSSTDTQYF. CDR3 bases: TGCAGCGTGGAAGGGACTAGCGGGAGCAGCACAGATACGCAGTATTTT.

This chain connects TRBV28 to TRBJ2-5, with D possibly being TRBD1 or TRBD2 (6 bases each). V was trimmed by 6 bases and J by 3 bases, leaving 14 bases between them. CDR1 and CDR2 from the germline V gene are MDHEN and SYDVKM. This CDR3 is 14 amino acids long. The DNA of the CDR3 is TGTGCCAGCAGACCCTGGAGGGGGGAAGAGACCCAGTACTTC. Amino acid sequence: CASRPWRGEETQYF.